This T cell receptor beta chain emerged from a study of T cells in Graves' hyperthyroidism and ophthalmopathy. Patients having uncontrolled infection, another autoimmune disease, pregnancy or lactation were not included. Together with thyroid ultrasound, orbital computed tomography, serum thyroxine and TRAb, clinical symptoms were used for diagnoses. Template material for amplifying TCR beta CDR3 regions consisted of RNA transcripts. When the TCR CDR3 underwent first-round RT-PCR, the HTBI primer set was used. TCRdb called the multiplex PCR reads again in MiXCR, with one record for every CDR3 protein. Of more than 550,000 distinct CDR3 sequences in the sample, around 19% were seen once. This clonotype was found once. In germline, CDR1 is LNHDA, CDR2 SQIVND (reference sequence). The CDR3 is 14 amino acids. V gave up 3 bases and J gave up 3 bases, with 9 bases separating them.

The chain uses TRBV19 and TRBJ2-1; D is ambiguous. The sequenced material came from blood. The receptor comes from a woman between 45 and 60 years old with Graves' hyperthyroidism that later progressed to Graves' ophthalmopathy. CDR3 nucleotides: TGTGCCAGTAGTATGGGTCAATTCTACAATGAGCAGTTCTTC. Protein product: CASSMGQFYNEQFF.